Below, 4 T cell receptor beta chains from the same sample are listed, as sequenced in a study of T cell responses to AZD1222 COVID-19 vaccine. The repertoire was sequenced with immunoSEQ multiplex PCR; TCRdb's copy has only in-frame clones and lacks some. The data hold 130,000 or so clones, with 94% observed a single time. Source: peripheral blood, taken on day 0 of AZD1222 vaccination. The receptors were sampled from an adult in good health.

The rearrangement links TRBV15 to TRBJ1-5; TRBD1 matches 7 bases. Trimming removed 3 bases from V and 6 bases from J; junction bases left unmatched: 8. This CDR3 has 15 amino acids. The germline V gene encodes CDR1 LNHNV and CDR2 YYDKDF (reference sequence). The CDR3 bases are TGTGCCACCAGCAGGGACGACAGGGTTGGTCAGCCCCAGCATTTT. Translated: CATSRDDRVGQPQHF.

The chain recombines TRBV11-1 with TRBJ1-6; 7 nucleotides align to TRBD1. Germline loops: CDR1 SGHAT, CDR2 FQDESV (reference sequence). V gave up 5 bases and J gave up 6 bases; unmatched junction bases: 4. CDR3 length: 14 residues. The CDR3 DNA reads as TGTGCCAGCAGCGCGAACAGGGGTAATTCACCCCTCCACTTT. Translating gives CASSANRGNSPLHF.

The chain links TRBV11-1 to TRBJ2-2, with TRBD1 matching 8 bases. CDR1 SGHAT and CDR2 FQDESV come from the germline V gene (reference sequence). This CDR3 comprises 16 residues. J lost 4 bases, V lost 2 bases, and 6 bases had no gene match. The CDR3 sequence is CASSLQGAWGTGELFF. DNA for the CDR3: TGTGCCAGCAGCTTACAGGGGGCTTGGGGCACCGGGGAGCTGTTTTTT.

This clone was recorded only once. The chain recombines TRBV7-9 with TRBJ2-1; 7 positions agree with TRBD2. The CDR3 covers 16 residues. Germline V CDR1 and CDR2: SEHNR, FQNEAQ (reference sequence). J gave up 7 bases and V 4 bases, and 13 bases lay outside the gene matches. The CDR3 here is CASSSPWLAEGNEQFF. The CDR3 coding sequence is TGTGCCAGCAGCTCACCGTGGCTAGCGGAGGGGAATGAGCAGTTCTTC.